These 31 T cell receptor beta chains share one sample of origin, sequenced in a study of cytomegalovirus exposure and HLA in healthy donors. Using immunoSEQ multiplex PCR, the repertoire was profiled, and TCRdb retains in-frame clones only, with some absent. The sample holds around 200,000 clones, 80% to 90% seen once. The sample taken for sequencing was PBMCs. Every receptor here comes from a woman under 30 in good health and CMV-seronegative.

This clone was recorded only once. The chain combines TRBV5-6 with TRBJ1-2, with D possibly TRBD1 on 5 matching bases. CDR3 length equals 13 residues. CDR1 is SGHDT and CDR2 is YYEEEE in the germline V gene. V shed 2 bases and J shed 3 bases, with 8 bases lying between them. CDR3 loop: CASSFVQDYGYTF. The CDR3 DNA reads as TGTGCCAGCAGCTTTGTACAGGACTATGGCTACACCTTC.

Here the CDR3 DNA reads TGTGCCAGCAGCTTAAGAGGACAGCTGAACACTGAAGCTTTCTTT. Translated, it gives CASSLRGQLNTEAFF. The rearrangement joins TRBV7-2 to TRBJ1-1, with D perhaps TRBD1 (6 bases). Per the germline V gene, CDR1 is SGHTA and CDR2 is FQGNSA. The length of the CDR3 is 15 residues. The germline V and J ends were trimmed by 2 bases and 0 bases, with 10 bases remaining between them.

The genes are TRBV11-2 and TRBJ2-7, with a possible D match to TRBD1 (6 bases). Germline V gene sequence: CDR1 SGHAT, CDR2 FQNNGV. The CDR3 loop spans 14 amino acids. Trimming removed 4 bases at V and 7 bases at J, with 17 bases between. The CDR3 nucleotides are TGTGCCAGCAGCTCCCACAGGGAATCGGGGGAGCAGTACTTC. It encodes CASSSHRESGEQYF.

J is TRBJ2-1 and V is TRBV6-5; TRBD2 matches at 12 bases. The junction had 6 bases not matched to a gene; V was cut back by 4 bases and J by 8 bases. This CDR3 comprises 15 residues. Per the germline V gene, CDR1 is MNHEY and CDR2 is SVGAGI. In DNA form, the CDR3 reads TGTGCCAGCAGTTCGCTAGCGGGAGGGCCGCATGAGCAGTTCTTC. It translates to CASSSLAGGPHEQFF.

The chain is built from TRBV6-5 and TRBJ2-7; tentative D call: TRBD1 (6 bases). V lost 4 bases to trimming and J lost 5 bases, with 18 bases between them. This CDR3 comprises 15 residues. Germline assignment: CDR1 MNHEY and CDR2 SVGAGI. CDR3 region: CASSSRTDQTNEQYF. For the CDR3, the DNA is TGTGCCAGCAGTTCGCGGACAGACCAAACGAACGAGCAGTACTTC.

This clone was found once. This chain joins TRBV6-5 and TRBJ1-4, with D unclear. Trimming cost V 2 bases and J 4 bases, with 11 bases left between them. The germline V gene encodes CDR1 MNHEY and CDR2 SVGAGI. CDR3 length: 15 residues. The CDR3 DNA reads TGTGCCAGCAGTTACGAGGGCAGAAGTAATGAAAAACTGTTTTTT. Its translation: CASSYEGRSNEKLFF.

In this sample, this clone turned up once. This chain uses TRBV19 with TRBJ1-3; D is uncertain. V was clipped by 8 bases and J by 1 base, with 12 bases between them. The CDR3 length is 14 residues. Germline CDR1 LNHDA, CDR2 SQIVND (reference sequence). The CDR3 nucleotides are TGTGCCAGTCCCGAGGGCAGGTCTGGAAACACCATATATTTT. As protein: CASPEGRSGNTIYF.

CDR3 nucleotide sequence: TGTGCCAGTAGTATCGAGGGGGCGCGCACAGATACGCAGTATTTT. It translates to CASSIEGARTDTQYF. The chain recombines TRBV19 with TRBJ2-3; TRBD1 matches at 7 bases. J gave up 1 base and V 3 bases, and 4 bases lay outside the gene matches. The germline V gene has CDR1 LNHDA and CDR2 SQIVND (reference sequence). The CDR3 runs 15 residues.

The chain combines TRBV19 with TRBJ1-2, with D unresolved. Trimming pared 6 bases from V and 3 bases from J, leaving 11 bases between. Germline lookup yields CDR1 LNHDA and CDR2 SQIVND (reference sequence). The CDR3 totals 13 residues. CDR3 DNA sequence: TGTGCCAGTAGCCCGGCGGTGGACTATGGCTACACCTTC. Encoded protein: CASSPAVDYGYTF.

A few counts support this clone. The chain employs TRBV12-5 and TRBJ1-5; no reliable D call. The CDR3 runs to 11 residues. The V end was cut by 5 bases, the J end by 6 bases, with 5 bases between. Germline CDR1 and CDR2: LGHNT and FRNRAP. CDR3 region: CASGQRQPQHF. The CDR3 DNA reads TGTGCTAGTGGTCAGCGTCAGCCCCAGCATTTT.

As regards this clone: Relative to the germline gene, one junction end is altered; a read error may explain this. The chain recombines TRBV5-1 with TRBJ2-7, with 11 bases lining up with TRBD2. The CDR3 covers 15 residues. The germline gives CDR1 SGHRS, CDR2 YFSETQ. The CDR3 region has the DNA TGCGCCACCAGCTTAACTAGCGGGAGTCCTCACGAGCAGTACTTC. It codes for CATSLTSGSPHEQYF.

CDR3 nucleotide sequence: TGTGCCAGCAGCGCTCTAACTAGCGGTACTAGCACAGATACGCAGTATTTT. As protein: CASSALTSGTSTDTQYF. The J gene is TRBJ2-3, the V gene TRBV9, with 8 nucleotides matching TRBD2. Germline trimming cut 3 bases from V and 0 bases from J; bases unmatched to any gene: 9. The CDR3 is 17 amino acids. The germline CDR1 and CDR2 sequences are SGDLS and YYNGEE. Combining the CDR3 with reference TRBV9 and TRBJ2-3 gives the whole variable domain DSGVTQTPKHLITATGQRVTLRCSPRSGDLSVYWYQQSLDQGLQFLIQYYNGEERAKGNILERFSAQQFPDLHSELNLSSLELGDSALYFCASSALTSGTSTDTQYFGPGTRLTVL.

The genes are TRBV21-1 and TRBJ2-1; the table names TRBD2, a call not compared with the DNA. TRBV21-1 is a documented pseudogene. CDR3 length: 13 residues. Here the CDR3 DNA reads TGTGCCAGCACCCCACGAGAGGGTAATGAGCAGTTCTTC. This encodes CASTPREGNEQFF.

The V and J genes are TRBV14 and TRBJ2-7, with 9 nucleotides matching TRBD2. J lost 2 bases, V lost 4 bases, and 3 bases had no gene match. Per the germline V gene, CDR1 is SGHDN and CDR2 is FVKESK. The CDR3 sequence is 14 residues long. CDR3 sequence reads: CASSPGLAPYEQYF. As DNA, the CDR3 is TGTGCCAGCAGCCCGGGACTAGCACCCTACGAGCAGTACTTC.

The rearrangement uses TRBV7-9 and TRBJ2-7; TRBD1 matches 7 bases. The germline V gene encodes CDR1 SEHNR and CDR2 FQNEAQ (reference sequence). V lost 5 bases to trimming and J lost 1 base; unmatched junction nucleotides: 5. The CDR3 is 14 residues long. The CDR3 DNA follows: TGTGCCAGCAGCCAACCGGGACAGTCCTACGAGCAGTACTTC. This encodes CASSQPGQSYEQYF.

As to this clone: This sequence may be a read error, since a much larger clone differs from it by one base. V usage is TRBV13 and J usage is TRBJ2-1; 8 positions match TRBD1. V dropped 5 bases and J dropped 1; count of bases not matched to a gene: 1. Germline CDR1 PRHDT, CDR2 FYEKMQ (reference sequence). This CDR3 region has 14 residues. The CDR3, as DNA: TGTGCCAGCAGCCACAGGGGGTCCTACAATGAGCAGTTCTTC. Translation gives CASSHRGSYNEQFF.

J is TRBJ2-7 and V is TRBV7-6; tentative D call: TRBD2 (6 bases). Germline loops: CDR1 SGHVS, CDR2 FNYEAQ. The V end was cut by 3 bases, the J end by 0 bases, with 18 bases between. The CDR3 is 17 residues long. The CDR3 nucleotides read TGTGCCAGCAGCTTCTCCACCGACGGGAGAGGCTCCTACGAGCAGTACTTC. Translated: CASSFSTDGRGSYEQYF.

This chain joins TRBV15 and TRBJ2-7; the D is unclear. Looked up from germline, CDR1 is LNHNV and CDR2 is YYDKDF (reference sequence). CDR3 length equals 13 residues. Between the trimmed V and J ends, which lost 0 bases and 10 bases, there was a span of 13 bases. The CDR3 nucleotides are TGTGCCACCAGCAGAGATGCAGCAGGTTCCCAGTACTTC. Amino acids: CATSRDAAGSQYF.

V is TRBV28 and J is TRBJ1-2, with 8 bases aligning to TRBD1. Germline V gene sequence: CDR1 MDHEN, CDR2 SYDVKM. There are 14 residues in the CDR3. The V gene end was trimmed by 2 bases and the J gene end by 8 bases; junction bases not matched to a gene: 7. The CDR3 loop is CASSLTVNRGGYTF. The CDR3 DNA is TGTGCCAGCAGTTTAACCGTCAACAGGGGGGGCTACACCTTC.

This chain's CDR3 is CASSSTGTSGSRSYNEQFF. The DNA for the CDR3 is TGTGCCAGCAGCTCCACCGGGACTAGCGGGAGTCGGTCCTACAATGAGCAGTTCTTC. This chain uses TRBV7-8 with TRBJ2-1; 14 bases are shared with TRBD2. Germline V gene lookup returns CDR1 SGHVS and CDR2 FQNEAQ. CDR3 length: 19 residues. J gave up 1 base and V 4 bases, and 9 bases lay outside the gene matches.

This clone was detected only once. As DNA, the CDR3 is TGTGCCAGCAGCTTTAGCGGGAGGGCCTACGAGCAGTACTTC. Its translation: CASSFSGRAYEQYF. The chain links TRBV7-2 to TRBJ2-7; the match to TRBD2 covers 11 bases. The CDR3 is made up of 14 amino acids. V gave up 3 bases and J gave up 2 bases; unmatched junction bases: 0. CDR1 and CDR2 (germline): SGHTA, FQGNSA.

The genes are TRBV18 and TRBJ2-3; a possible D gene is TRBD1 (5 bases). CDR1 is KGHSH, CDR2 LQKENI, per germline. The CDR3 is 15 amino acids. The germline V and J ends were trimmed by 4 bases and 0 bases, with 11 bases remaining between them. CDR3 loop: CASSLGPPSTDTQYF. The DNA of the CDR3 is TGTGCCAGCTCACTGGGGCCCCCAAGCACAGATACGCAGTATTTT.

This clone was counted a few times. The gene calls are TRBV19 and TRBJ2-7; possibly TRBD2 for D (6 bases). The V gene lost 4 bases and the J gene lost 2 bases, with 9 bases spanning the gap. Germline values: CDR1 LNHDA, CDR2 SQIVND (reference sequence). The length of the CDR3 is 13 residues. The CDR3 loop reads CASSTRLAYEQYF. As DNA, the CDR3 is TGTGCCAGTAGTACCAGACTAGCCTACGAGCAGTACTTC.

This clone was counted a single time. The genes are TRBV4-3 and TRBJ1-2; D gene uncertain. The germline V and J ends were trimmed by 4 bases and 2 bases, with 26 bases remaining between them. Germline loops: CDR1 LGHNA, CDR2 YSLEER. The CDR3 spans 19 residues. CDR3 DNA: TGCGCCAGCAGCCCATATTATTCTTCCACGGGGTCTCGGAACTATGGCTACACCTTC. It codes for CASSPYYSSTGSRNYGYTF.

The chain carries TRBV7-2 and TRBJ2-7, with 8 positions matching TRBD2. The CDR3 has 15 amino acids. The V and J ends lost 5 bases and 0 bases, in that order; junction bases with no gene match: 6. Per germline, CDR1 SGHTA and CDR2 FQGNSA. The chain's CDR3 is CASSKTSESSYEQYF. For the CDR3, the DNA is TGTGCCAGCAGCAAGACTAGCGAGAGCTCCTACGAGCAGTACTTC. The variable domain in full, with the rest retrieved from reference TRBV7-2 and TRBJ2-7, is GAGVSQSPSNKVTEKGKDVELRCDPISGHTALYWYRQSLGQGLEFLIYFQGNSAPDKSGLPSDRFSAERTGGSVSTLTIQRTQQEDSAVYLCASSKTSESSYEQYFGPGTRLTVT.

The J gene is TRBJ2-1, the V gene TRBV2; perhaps TRBD1 as D (6 bases). Germline V gene data show CDR1 as SNHLY and CDR2 as FYNNEI. V was pared by 10 bases and J by 8 bases, with 21 bases between. The CDR3 extends over 14 amino acids. In DNA, the CDR3 is TGTGCCACCCGGCCCTACCTGACAGGCGATGAGCAGTTCTTC. It encodes CATRPYLTGDEQFF.

The chain employs TRBV6-4 and TRBJ2-3; TRBD2 matches 9 bases. Looked up from germline, CDR1 is MRHNA and CDR2 is SNTAGT. CDR3 length: 15 amino acids. With V trimmed by 1 base and J by 4 bases, 3 bases remained unmatched. For the CDR3, the DNA is TGTGCCAGCAGTGACTTAGTAGCGGGAGCAGATACGCAGTATTTT. This sequence encodes CASSDLVAGADTQYF.

The chain couples TRBV19 to TRBJ2-1, with 7 nucleotides matching TRBD1. Germline CDR1 reads LNHDA; CDR2 reads SQIVND (reference sequence). The CDR3 runs to 13 residues. The ends lost 6 bases at V and 9 bases at J; junction bases unmatched: 8. In DNA form, the CDR3 reads TGTGCCAGTAGGGAAGACAGGGTCGGTGAGCAGTTCTTC. Protein sequence: CASREDRVGEQFF.

This chain links TRBV28 with TRBJ1-2; TRBD1 matches at 9 bases. This CDR3 has 17 residues. From germline, CDR1 is MDHEN and CDR2 SYDVKM. V dropped 5 bases and J dropped 4; count of bases not matched to a gene: 14. CDR3 residues: CASSPWDRDLRTYGYTF. The CDR3 DNA follows: TGTGCCAGCAGTCCATGGGACAGGGACCTACGGACCTATGGCTACACCTTC.

The V and J genes are TRBV6-1 and TRBJ2-2; the match to TRBD1 covers 9 bases. The CDR3 contains 17 residues. Germline V lookup: CDR1 MNHNS, CDR2 SASEGT. V lost 2 bases, J lost 6 bases, and 10 bases stayed unmatched. The CDR3 DNA reads TGTGCCAGCAGTGAACATGGGACAGGGCGGGTCGCCGGGGAGCTGTTTTTT. As protein: CASSEHGTGRVAGELFF.

This clone appeared a few times. The rearrangement links TRBV27 to TRBJ1-5; D is unresolved. Per the germline V gene, CDR1 is MNHEY and CDR2 is SMNVEV (reference sequence). The CDR3 totals 15 residues. Trimming cost V 11 bases and J 1 base, with 18 bases left between them. The CDR3: CASKLEGLSNQPQHF. CDR3 DNA: TGTGCCTCTAAACTCGAGGGCTTGAGCAATCAGCCCCAGCATTTT.